This is a list of T cell receptor beta chains from one sample in a study of T cell responses to AZD1222 COVID-19 vaccine. TCRdb's copy holds only in-frame clones and misses some; the assay was immunoSEQ multiplex PCR. Seen here are roughly 130,000 clones, around 94% observed once, and the top ten hold 6% to 7%. The sequenced sample was peripheral blood, obtained on day 0 of AZD1222 vaccination. The receptors originated from an adult in good health. The CDR3 runs from the conserved cysteine through the conserved F or W. D genes are given only for firm matches. Rows give clone size only sometimes, using once, few, many, or a class for an expanded clone.

len	j_gene	d_gene	v_gene	abundance	CDR3nt	CDR3aa
15	TRBJ2-3	TRBD2	TRBV6-5	-	TGTGCCAGCAGTTACGGACGGGAGGACACAGATACGCAGTATTTT	CASSYGREDTDTQYF
12	TRBJ1-2	-	TRBV29-1	-	TGCAGCGTTGGACAAACAGGCTATGGCTACACCTTC	CSVGQTGYGYTF
15	TRBJ2-7	-	TRBV30	-	TGTGCCTGGAGTGTAAACCCAGGACTGAACTACGAGCAGTACTTC	CAWSVNPGLNYEQYF
12	TRBJ2-1	-	TRBV7-9	-	TGTGCCAGCAGCTTCCGGGACACCGGCGAGTTCTTC	CASSFRDTGEFF
13	TRBJ2-3	TRBD2	TRBV27	-	TGTGCCAGCAGGGCGGGAGGGCCAGATACGCAGTATTTT	CASRAGGPDTQYF
15	TRBJ1-2	-	TRBV7-8	-	TGTGCCAGCAGCTTAGCGAGGGGGGAGATTTATGGCTACACCTTC	CASSLARGEIYGYTF
15	TRBJ2-3	TRBD2	TRBV7-6	-	TGTGCCAGCAGCCTACTAGCGAGTAGCACAGATACGCAGTATTTT	CASSLLASSTDTQYF
16	TRBJ2-2	TRBD2	TRBV3-1/TRBV3-2	-	TGTGCCAGCAAGGGACTAGCGGCACTTAACACCGGGGAGCTGTTTTTT	CASKGLAALNTGELFF
17	TRBJ2-3	-	TRBV18	-	TGTGCCAGCTCACCAGAACCCAACTGGCCCAGCACAGATACGCAGTATTTT	CASSPEPNWPSTDTQYF
17	TRBJ1-3	-	TRBV19	-	TGTGCCAGTAGTATAGGAGGACGGGACACCTCTGGAAACACCATATATTTT	CASSIGGRDTSGNTIYF
11	TRBJ1-1	-	TRBV30	-	TGTGCCTGGAGAGAGGACATGGAAGCTTTCTTT	CAWREDMEAFF
15	TRBJ2-7	-	TRBV6-5	-	TGTGCCAGCAGCCCCCGGGGCGGGAAGCTCTACGAGCAGTACTTC	CASSPRGGKLYEQYF
13	TRBJ1-4	-	TRBV12-3/TRBV12-4	-	TGTGCCAGCACTACGGTACCGAATGAAAAACTGTTTTTT	CASTTVPNEKLFF
14	TRBJ1-4	TRBD1	TRBV7-9	-	TGTGCCAGCAGCTCGACAGGGACTAATGAAAAACTGTTTTTT	CASSSTGTNEKLFF
16	TRBJ2-7	-	TRBV28	-	TGTGCCAGCAGTTTTTCGGGACACCTACTCGCCTACGAGCAGTACTTC	CASSFSGHLLAYEQYF
15	TRBJ2-1	TRBD2	TRBV7-9	-	TGTGCCAGCAGTCCTAGCGGGAGTGGGTACAATGAGCAGTTCTTC	CASSPSGSGYNEQFF
13	TRBJ2-5	-	TRBV27	-	TGTGCCAGCAGCGGGTTAGGGCTGGAGACCCAGTACTTC	CASSGLGLETQYF
14	TRBJ1-2	-	TRBV28	-	TGTGCCAGCACCGCCGGGGGATACGGCTATGGCTACACCTTC	CASTAGGYGYGYTF
14	TRBJ1-1	-	TRBV7-9	once	TGTGCCAGCAGCGCTCCTGCAGCTAACACTGAAGCTTTCTTT	CASSAPAANTEAFF
13	TRBJ2-1	-	TRBV4-2	-	TGTGCCAGCAGCCACGTCGAGAGTGATGAGCAGTTCTTC	CASSHVESDEQFF
12	TRBJ1-5	-	TRBV24-1	-	TGTGCCACCAGTGATTCCAATCAGCCCCAGCATTTT	CATSDSNQPQHF
14	TRBJ1-6	-	TRBV7-9	-	TGTGCCAGCAGCCACTCCGCCAGAGATTCACCCCTCCACTTT	CASSHSARDSPLHF
12	TRBJ2-7	-	TRBV6-5	-	TGTGCCAGCAGTTACCCTGGGGGCGAGCAGTACTTC	CASSYPGGEQYF
13	TRBJ2-5	-	TRBV11-1	-	TGTGCCAGCAGCTTAGCACGGAGAGAGACCCAGTACTTC	CASSLARRETQYF
14	TRBJ1-2	TRBD1	TRBV3-1/TRBV3-2	-	TGTGCCAGCAGGCCCCCGGGACAGGGTCATGGCTACACCTTC	CASRPPGQGHGYTF
15	TRBJ1-2	-	TRBV5-1	-	TGCGCCAGCAGCACCCGGAGCGCTACAGACTATGGCTACACCTTC	CASSTRSATDYGYTF
16	TRBJ2-1	TRBD2	TRBV24-1	-	TGTGCCACCAGTGATTTGCACCCCATGAGGGGGACTAGGTTGATCTTC	CATSDLHPMRGTRLIF
13	TRBJ1-1	-	TRBV30	-	TGTGCCTGGAAGCCGGGGTCTGGCACTGAAGCTTTCTTT	CAWKPGSGTEAFF
14	TRBJ1-2	-	TRBV18	-	TGTGCCAGCTCAGAACAGGAGCCTAACTATGGCTACACCTTC	CASSEQEPNYGYTF
13	TRBJ2-1	-	TRBV2	-	TGTGCCAGCAGCTTGACGGAGGACAATGAGCAGTTCTTC	CASSLTEDNEQFF
15	TRBJ1-1	TRBD1	TRBV7-9	-	TGTGCCAGCAGCTCCTTAACAGGGGTGAACACTGAAGCTTTCTTT	CASSSLTGVNTEAFF
13	TRBJ2-7	TRBD1	TRBV9	few	TGTGCCAGCAGCGTGGGGACAGGGAGGGAGCAGTACTTC	CASSVGTGREQYF
15	TRBJ2-2	TRBD2	TRBV5-1	-	TGCGCCAGCAGCTTGGCGGGGGGAAACACCGGGGAGCTGTTTTTT	CASSLAGGNTGELFF
14	TRBJ1-5	-	TRBV18	-	TGTGCCAGCTCCACCAGGCCAAACAATCAGCCCCAGCATTTT	CASSTRPNNQPQHF
16	TRBJ2-5	-	TRBV7-2	-	TGTGCCAGCAGCCGCGGTTTTATGCGGAATGAAGAGACCCAGTACTTC	CASSRGFMRNEETQYF
11	TRBJ2-7	-	TRBV2	-	TGTGCCATTGGGGTTATGTACGAGCAGTACTTC	CAIGVMYEQYF
14	TRBJ2-3	-	TRBV29-1	-	TGCAGCGTAAAACTTGGGGCGGGCACAGATACGCAGTATTTT	CSVKLGAGTDTQYF
14	TRBJ1-2	-	TRBV5-6	few	TGTGCCAGCAGCCCCTACACAAATACTTATGGCTACACCTTC	CASSPYTNTYGYTF
13	TRBJ1-2	-	TRBV29-1	-	TGCAGCGTTGAGAGGAGCCAGGATCGGGGCTACACCTTC	CSVERSQDRGYTF
16	TRBJ2-5	TRBD1	TRBV18	-	TGTGCCAGCTCACCCTACTCGGGACAGGGTGTGGAGACCCAGTACTTC	CASSPYSGQGVETQYF
16	TRBJ1-3	-	TRBV11-2	-	TGTGCCAGCAGCTTAGACCCGGGAGGCTCTGGAAACACCATATATTTT	CASSLDPGGSGNTIYF
15	TRBJ2-3	-	TRBV24-1	-	TGTGCCACCAGTGGGATGAGGGGGGGAGTCGGTACGCAGTATTTT	CATSGMRGGVGTQYF
17	TRBJ1-1	TRBD1	TRBV13	-	TGTGCCAGCAGCTTAAGCGAAGGGGGCGCTTGGGACACTGAAGCTTTCTTT	CASSLSEGGAWDTEAFF
15	TRBJ2-6	-	TRBV7-3	-	TGTGCCAGCAGCTCTAGGGAGTCTGGGGCCAACGTCCTGACTTTC	CASSSRESGANVLTF
16	TRBJ2-3	TRBD2	TRBV19	-	TGTGCCAGTAGCGGTGGGAGGGTTCACCCCACAGATACGCAGTATTTT	CASSGGRVHPTDTQYF
17	TRBJ2-6	TRBD1	TRBV27	-	TGTGCCAGCAGAGGGACAGGGGGGGGCTCTGGGGCCAACGTCCTGACTTTC	CASRGTGGGSGANVLTF
13	TRBJ2-7	TRBD1	TRBV29-1	-	TGCAGCGTTGAACGTCAGGGGGCCTACGAGCAGTACTTC	CSVERQGAYEQYF
11	TRBJ2-7	-	TRBV7-9	-	TGTGCCAGCAGCTATACCTACGAGCAGTACTTC	CASSYTYEQYF
15	TRBJ2-7	-	TRBV19	-	TGTGCCAGTAGTCCCGCCGGACCGCATAGTTACGAGCAGTACTTC	CASSPAGPHSYEQYF
13	TRBJ1-1	-	TRBV19	-	TGTGCCAGTACAGGACGTTTAAACACTGAAGCTTTCTTT	CASTGRLNTEAFF
16	TRBJ2-1	-	TRBV4-1	-	TGCGCCAGCAGCCAAGATGGGCTAGCGATGCACAATGAGCAGTTCTTC	CASSQDGLAMHNEQFF
17	TRBJ1-4	-	TRBV6-2/TRBV6-3	-	TGTGCCAGCAGTTACTCGACCATGATAAGACAGCTTGAAAAACTGTTTTTT	CASSYSTMIRQLEKLFF
14	TRBJ1-1	TRBD1	TRBV5-1	once	TGCGCCAGCAGCTTGACGGCAGGGGGGACTGAAGCTTTCTTT	CASSLTAGGTEAFF
14	TRBJ2-1	TRBD2	TRBV7-4	-	TGTGCCAGCAGCCAGAGGACTAGCCGGCTCCGGCAGTTCTTC	CASSQRTSRLRQFF
15	TRBJ1-2	-	TRBV18	-	TGTGCCAGCTCACCACCTCAGGGGTCAGACTATGGCTACACCTTC	CASSPPQGSDYGYTF